This TCR beta chain was identified in a study of Tregs in tolerant kidney transplant recipients (dated by TCRdb to the late 2010s). About the full investigation: The study applied TCRbeta sequencing to find donor-specific regulatory T cells before combined kidney and bone marrow transplantation and then followed those same cells after transplant. In a few healthy controls, several methods of expanding Tregs specific for an allogeneic donor were compared by TCRbeta repertoire sequencing. What the work shows at the level of the full study, not this receptor alone: The most biologically relevant and donor-specific TCRbeta repertoire appeared to be identified by expanding Tregs with activated donor B cells. The study was limited by small patient numbers, and the findings need validation in larger populations and under other immunosuppression protocols. Biological reproducibility was not examined directly, but technical replication error appeared to be minimal.

Unstimulated Tregs (CD4+CD25+CD127-), CD4+ non-Tregs (CD4+CD25-), CD4 and CD8 cells were FACS-sorted from thawed PBMCs. Healthy control blood came either as purchased buffy coats or from healthy volunteers. Healthy control blood was separated into PBMCs by Ficoll density gradient and cryopreserved, and patient PBMCs were collected both before and after transplant. Genomic DNA was extracted from sorted cells with the QIAGEN DNeasy Blood and Tissue Kit for TCRbeta CDR3 sequencing. High-throughput TCRbeta CDR3 sequencing, which included PCR amplification with bias correction and internal controls, was done commercially through immunoSEQ. Turning to the authors' computational methods: Unique productive TCRbeta sequences were defined by CDR3 nucleotide sequence where primers matched, and otherwise by CDR3 amino acid sequence together with Vbeta and Jbeta genes. Sorting error was corrected by removing sequences shared between sorted populations at a frequency ratio of 2:1 or less, and the remaining shared sequences were assigned to the higher population. A sequence was defined as donor-reactive if the sequence was expanded at least 5-fold in CFSE-low cells compared with unstimulated cells and had a frequency of at least 0.01% in CFSE-low cells. Jensen-Shannon divergence, calculated on the top 100 TCRbeta sequences ranked by frequency, was used to quantify repertoire divergence. For samples with multiple sequencing runs, sorting error was corrected separately for each run before the runs were pooled. The immuneACCESS repertoire file appears here via TCRdb, limited to in-frame rearrangements. These files lack a portion of the clones; in checked studies, under half of the deficit traces to unresolved V genes, and the cause of the others is not known. Clone size and the V and J calls come from that table; the DNA yielded D and trimming. Within this sample are about 240,000 clones, with 80% to 85% of them counted one time only. Clones ranked in the top ten supply 0.64% of the sample.

Concerning this clone: The antigen it binds to is not known. The sample holds no much larger clone one base away, and base qualities are not on file.

The receptor was isolated from a human donor in good health. The sample consisted of CD4+ T cells from blood.

The sequence in DNA is TGTGCCAGCAGGCCAGCGGGGCCCCGGGTCGGTGAGCAGTTCTTC. This is translated as CASRPAGPRVGEQFF. In this chain, TRBV2 is recombined with TRBJ2-1; a stretch of 7 junction bases matches TRBD2. V is trimmed back by 6 bases and J by 9 bases, and the junction contains 14 bases that no gene match accounts for. The CDR1 and CDR2 encoded by the germline V gene are SNHLY and FYNNEI. Measured from the cysteine to the phenylalanine, the CDR3 is 15 residues long. Kept here is only the CDR3 DNA, which spans 45 bases and is read in frame from base 1.